The clone carrying this T cell receptor beta chain came up a few times. Antigen unknown. These data come from a study of memory CD4+ T cells and cytomegalovirus serostatus. The study, taken as a whole, reports: Of 150 to 200 reported CMV TCRbeta sequences, under 80 were found in memory CD4+ repertoires. CMV serostatus prediction reached median AUC around 0.94, or 0.89 with US-trained model.

V lost 5 bases and J lost 6, with 17 bases in between. The germline CDR1 and CDR2 sequences are SQVTM and ANQGSEA. This CDR3 is built from 14 residues. Single viable CD3+CD4+CD8-CD45RO+ cells were sorted as the memory CD4+ T cells. The repertoire was sequenced with immunoSEQ multiplex PCR; TCRdb's copy has only in-frame clones and lacks some. Here the sample spans 45,000 to 65,000 clones, 80% being singletons. The chain has TRBV29-1 and TRBJ1-5, with D unresolved. This receptor was taken from an adult in good health and CMV-seropositive. Sequenced sample: memory CD4+ T cells from blood. The CDR3 sequence: CSVSLTSSGQPQHF. DNA of the CDR3: TGCAGCGTTTCCCTTACATCCTCGGGTCAGCCCCAGCATTTT. The variable domain in full, completed from reference TRBV29-1 and TRBJ1-5, reads SAVISQKPSRDICQRGTSLTIQCQVDSQVTMMFWYRQQPGQSLTLIATANQGSEATYESGFVIDKFPISRPNLTFSTLTVSNMSPEDSSIYLCSVSLTSSGQPQHFGDGTRLSIL.